The sequence of this TCR beta chain was determined in a study of beta chain features in type 1 diabetes. The isolated RNA, all of it, was reverse transcribed, so expressed TCRB transcripts were what got sequenced. The protocol was immunoSEQ multiplex PCR, while the TCRdb copy is restricted to in-frame clones and leaves out a portion. The sample includes hundreds of thousands of clones, about an eighth seen only once; the top ten take less than 0.025%. This clone was observed a few times. Antigen specificity is unknown. Overall study results and limits: Patients with Type 1 diabetes showed moderately but significantly shorter TCRB CDR3s in all four CD4+ subsets.

The sequencing sample was made of naive CD4+ T cells from blood. The sequence was collected from a man aged 18 to 30 with type 1 diabetes.

The CDR3 here is CASSARQRYTIYF. For the CDR3, the DNA is TGTGCCAGCAGCGCAAGACAGAGATACACCATATATTTT. The chain couples TRBV13 to TRBJ1-3; TRBD1 might be the D (5 bases). The CDR3 loop spans 13 amino acids. Germline V lookup: CDR1 PRHDT, CDR2 FYEKMQ (reference sequence). The germline V and J ends were trimmed by 5 bases and 8 bases, with 13 bases remaining between them.